This T cell receptor (beta chain) was retrieved from a study of T cells in Graves' hyperthyroidism and ophthalmopathy. Germline-derived CDR1 and CDR2 are SGHTA and FQGNSA. The V end lost 1 base, the J end lost 4 bases, and 15 bases lay between the germline ends. The CDR3 totals 16 residues. The investigators amplified TCR beta CDR3 regions from RNA transcripts. With the HTBI primer set, the TCR CDR3 went through a first round of RT-PCR. TCRdb redid the calling of the multiplex PCR reads with MiXCR, one entry per CDR3 protein. The sample lists approximately 620,000 distinct CDR3 sequences; more than 11% were seen once.

This TCR was sampled from a woman aged 30 to 39 with Graves' hyperthyroidism that later progressed to Graves' ophthalmopathy. Sequencing was done on a sample of blood. This sequence joins TRBV7-2 and TRBJ2-3, with D possibly matching TRBD2 (5 bases). CDR3 DNA sequence: TGTGCCAGCAGCTTAGTTGGGAGTTTTGGGTCAGATACGCAGTATTTT. Translation gives CASSLVGSFGSDTQYF.